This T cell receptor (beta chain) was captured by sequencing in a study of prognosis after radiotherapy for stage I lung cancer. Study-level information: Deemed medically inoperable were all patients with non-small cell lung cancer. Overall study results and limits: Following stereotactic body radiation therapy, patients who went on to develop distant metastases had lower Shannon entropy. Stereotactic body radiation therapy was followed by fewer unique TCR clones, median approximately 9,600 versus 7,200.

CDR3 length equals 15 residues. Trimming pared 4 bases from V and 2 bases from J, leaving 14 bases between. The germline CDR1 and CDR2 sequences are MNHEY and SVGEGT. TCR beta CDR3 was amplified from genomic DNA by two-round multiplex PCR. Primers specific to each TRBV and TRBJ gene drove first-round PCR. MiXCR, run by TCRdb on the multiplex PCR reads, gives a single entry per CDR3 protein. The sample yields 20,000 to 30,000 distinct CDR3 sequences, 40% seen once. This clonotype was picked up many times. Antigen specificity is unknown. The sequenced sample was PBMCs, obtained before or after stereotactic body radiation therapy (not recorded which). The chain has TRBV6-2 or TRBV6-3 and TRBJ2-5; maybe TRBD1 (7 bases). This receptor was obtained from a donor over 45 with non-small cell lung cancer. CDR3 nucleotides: TGTGCCAGCAGTTCCTATGCGGGACAGCAAGAGACCCAGTACTTC. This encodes CASSSYAGQQETQYF.